This TCR beta chain derives from a study of identical twins (dated by TCRdb to the mid-2010s). About the investigation overall: The study deep-sequenced TCR alpha and beta repertoires from monozygotic twins, unrelated adults of various ages and cord blood to test whether fetal clonotypes persist. To rule out contamination, the twin experiments were replicated at different times with different library preparation protocols.

Overall study results and their limits: Compared with coincidental sharing between unrelated individuals, out-of-frame TCR alpha sequences shared between twins showed an excess of sequences with low generation probability. Conclusions relied on cross-sectional statistical analysis, since the same donors could not be followed over many years. In beta out-of-frame sequences, excess twin sharing was weaker, because having fewer shared sequences lowered the signal-to-noise ratio. Fewer insertions were carried by abundant cord blood beta clonotypes; a weaker similar trend was observed in young adult naive repertoires, while no such trend was observed in memory repertoires. In monozygotic twins, out-of-frame TCR alpha sharing was systematically underestimated by recombination models, although the models agreed with sharing between unrelated individuals. Zero-insertion analyses could be partly confounded by invariant T cells such as MAIT and iNKT, though diverse VJ usage argued against such confounding for most clonotypes.

All donors were healthy Caucasians. Three pairs of female monozygotic twins, all aged about 18 to 29 years, made up the twin cohort. Using Miltenyi CD45RO+ enrichment and human naive T-cell isolation kits, memory (CD45RO+) and naive T cells were isolated from PBMC. The library was made by 5' RACE. These reads were obtained on an Illumina HiSeq 2000. Template switching added a universal primer binding site, and the final cDNA carried a unique molecular identifier that allowed TCR cDNA molecules to be counted accurately. Specific primers in the conserved constant-segment region were used to synthesize first-strand cDNA for the TCR alpha and beta chains. To control for contamination, every cDNA library was double barcoded, receiving both a SMART-Mk sample barcode and Illumina barcodes. Two successive PCR steps introduced TruSeq adapter sequences along with Illumina sample barcodes. The Illumina HiSeq platform was used with custom primers to sequence TCR alpha and beta cDNA libraries. The authors' analysis ran thus. MiGEC was used to process raw reads and extract unique molecular identifiers, and MiXCR was used to find CDR3 positions. For each individual, recombination models were inferred using an EM algorithm with the repgenHMM and IGoR tools. Shared clonotypes were analyzed with the tcR package in R, and sharing was normalized by the product of cloneset sizes. Out-of-frame nonproductive sequences were analyzed to study raw recombination free of thymic and clonal selection effects. TCRdb passed the public sequencing reads through fastp at Q25 and MiXCR, retaining productive beta sequences. For every CDR3 protein sequence, its rows merge into one entry that carries the most common genes and DNA. These V and J calls derive from TCRdb rather than the authors' analysis. In all, the sample holds fewer than 250,000 distinct CDR3 sequences, and approximately 8.3% of those were seen once. The ten largest make up approximately 2% of the sample.

This clonotype was counted many times. Its recognized antigen is unknown. Per-nucleotide qualities are absent, and no much larger clonotype sits a single base away. Separately, the same data were catalogued under a study of yellow fever vaccine responses in identical twins. The second investigation adds: According to the authors, the vaccine-induced T cell response in identical twins seemed to be partly convergent and partly specific to each individual. In the study, vaccine-responding T cell clones were precisely tracked in identical twins.

Sequences were obtained from memory (CD45RO+) T cells sorted from blood. The cell subset or site label on this specimen signifies: CD45RO+ enriched T cells. The clonotype comes from a woman aged 18-29 years in good health.

CDR3 loop: CASSQVSGVGSYNEQFF. In nucleotides, the sequence is TGCGCCAGCAGCCAGGTCAGCGGGGTTGGCTCCTACAATGAGCAGTTCTTC. The sequence links TRBV4-3 to TRBJ2-1; 7 junctional bases match TRBD2. At the junction V is shortened by 3 bases and J by 0 bases; bases outside the gene matches: 8. From the germline V gene, CDR1 is LGHNA and CDR2 is YSLEER. The CDR3, from cysteine to phenylalanine, totals 17 residues. Of all the DNA, just the CDR3 is kept, 51 bases in frame from base 1.